These 11 T cell receptor beta chains were sequenced from one sample in a study of T-cell reconstitution after alpha-beta-depleted transplantation in children. Preparation of the TCRbeta library used unique molecular identifiers. Each CDR3 protein is one row after TCRdb ran MiXCR on the PCR reads. Counted here are approximately 130,000 distinct CDR3 sequences, roughly 9.7% occurring once; the ten biggest clones make up 24%. This material consisted of PBMCs, mostly from graft donor cells, taken 180 days after TCRalphabeta/CD19-depleted stem cell transplant. The receptors shown here come from a girl under three years old who had a stem cell transplant for combined immunodeficiency, so the T cells may come from the graft donor.

The table lists this clonotype with a few counts. This rearrangement joins TRBV5-6 to TRBJ2-1; 10 bases match TRBD1. This CDR3 comprises 14 residues. The ends lost 5 bases at V and 7 bases at J; junction bases unmatched: 6. Germline V gene lookup returns CDR1 SGHDT and CDR2 YYEEEE. CDR3 amino acids: CASRTGTGVNEQFF. The CDR3 region has the DNA TGTGCCAGCAGGACCGGGACAGGGGTGAATGAGCAGTTCTTC.

The CDR3 sequence: CSARPGHSYEQYF. Here the CDR3 DNA reads TGCAGTGCAAGACCGGGCCACTCCTACGAGCAGTACTTC. V usage is TRBV20-1 and J usage is TRBJ2-7; D gene ambiguous. CDR3 size: 13 residues. The germline V gene encodes CDR1 DFQATT and CDR2 SNEGSKA (reference sequence). V was trimmed by 6 bases and J by 0 bases, leaving 12 bases between them.

This clonotype was detected only a few times. The chain has TRBV30 and TRBJ2-5; no clear D gene. Trimming left V 0 bases short and J 4 bases short, with 6 bases between. The CDR3 is made up of 12 amino acids. Germline-derived CDR1 and CDR2 are GTSNPN and SVGIG (reference sequence). This chain's CDR3 is CAWSVDGETQYF. The CDR3 region has the DNA TGTGCCTGGAGTGTGGACGGAGAGACCCAGTACTTC.

This clonotype showed up many times. The chain carries TRBV12-3 or TRBV12-4 and TRBJ1-1; no clear D gene. V dropped 5 bases and J dropped 0 bases, with 7 bases sitting between them. This CDR3 contains 13 residues. CDR3 in amino acids: CASSPGVNTEAFF. Written as DNA, the CDR3 is TGTGCCAGCAGTCCCGGTGTGAACACTGAAGCTTTCTTT.

The chain couples TRBV10-3 to TRBJ1-2; 10 bases line up with TRBD1. This CDR3 has 18 residues. Germline V gene data show CDR1 as ENHRY and CDR2 as SYGVKD. Trimming at V came to 7 bases and at J to 4 bases, leaving 18 bases not matched to a gene. The CDR3 sequence: CAITRSHILGQGSYGYTF. The CDR3 nucleotides are TGTGCCATCACCCGCTCCCATATTTTGGGACAGGGGAGCTATGGCTACACCTTC.

This clonotype has at least ten counts. V is TRBV29-1 and J is TRBJ2-2, with D tentatively TRBD1 (5 bases). CDR3 size: 13 residues. The V gene lost 4 bases and the J gene lost 5 bases, with 11 bases spanning the gap. The germline V gene has CDR1 SQVTM and CDR2 ANQGSEA. The CDR3 sequence is CSVAREGTGELFF. The CDR3 nucleotides are TGCAGCGTTGCCAGGGAAGGAACCGGGGAGCTGTTTTTT.

The V and J genes are TRBV7-2 and TRBJ2-1; either TRBD1 or TRBD2 may fit D (5 bases each). The V gene lost 5 bases and the J gene lost 8 bases, with 22 bases spanning the gap. CDR1 is SGHTA, CDR2 FQGNSA, per germline. The CDR3 has 16 residues. CDR3 sequence: CASSVVGVLSGDEQFF. For the CDR3, the DNA is TGTGCCAGCAGCGTGGTGGGGGTCCTTTCGGGTGATGAGCAGTTCTTC.

The V and J genes are TRBV5-5 and TRBJ2-7; no firm D call. The V gene's germline CDR1 is SGHKS and CDR2 YYEKEE (reference sequence). The CDR3 sequence is 13 residues long. V was clipped by 4 bases and J by 2 bases, with 10 bases between them. The CDR3 region has the DNA TGTGCCAGCAGCACCTTAAGGGCCTACGAGCAGTACTTC. As protein: CASSTLRAYEQYF. The complete variable domain, with remaining parts taken from reference TRBV5-5 and TRBJ2-7, reads DAGVTQSPTHLIKTRGQQVTLRCSPISGHKSVSWYQQVLGQGPQFIFQYYEKEERGRGNFPDRFSARQFPNYSSELNVNALLLGDSALYLCASSTLRAYEQYFGPGTRLTVT.

A few counts support this clonotype. This chain joins TRBV28 and TRBJ1-4; no clear D gene. Trimming removed 5 bases from V and 14 bases from J, with 12 bases in between. The germline CDR1 and CDR2 sequences are MDHEN and SYDVKM. The CDR3 extends over 11 amino acids. The CDR3 is CASSPDTGLFF. In DNA form, the CDR3 reads TGTGCCAGCAGTCCAGACACTGGGCTGTTTTTT.

This clonotype was counted between two and nine times. The chain employs TRBV6-5 and TRBJ2-7; 12 bases line up with TRBD1. The CDR3 covers 17 residues. Germline CDR1 MNHEY, CDR2 SVGAGI. Trimming removed 0 bases from V and 5 bases from J; junction bases left unmatched: 8. The CDR3 loop is CASSYSPGTGGEDEQYF. As DNA, the CDR3 is TGTGCCAGCAGTTACTCTCCCGGGACAGGGGGCGAGGACGAGCAGTACTTC.

This clonotype has more than one count but fewer than ten. The V and J genes are TRBV18 and TRBJ2-7, with 8 bases aligning to TRBD2. CDR1 and CDR2 (germline): KGHSH, LQKENI. There are 15 residues in the CDR3. V shed 0 bases, J shed 7 bases, and the junction held 8 bases outside the gene matches. CDR3 sequence reads: CASSPPGRAPSEQYF. As DNA, the CDR3 is TGTGCCAGCTCACCACCCGGGAGGGCACCTTCAGAGCAGTACTTC.